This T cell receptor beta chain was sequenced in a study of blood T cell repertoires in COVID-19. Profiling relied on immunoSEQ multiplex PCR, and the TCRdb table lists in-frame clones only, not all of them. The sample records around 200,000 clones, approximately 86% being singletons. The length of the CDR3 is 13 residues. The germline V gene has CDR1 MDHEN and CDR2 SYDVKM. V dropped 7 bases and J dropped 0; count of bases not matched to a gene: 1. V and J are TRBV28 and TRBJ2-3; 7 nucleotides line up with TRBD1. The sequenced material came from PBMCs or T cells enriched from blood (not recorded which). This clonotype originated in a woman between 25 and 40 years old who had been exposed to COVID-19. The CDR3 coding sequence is TGTGCCAGCAACAGGGGCAGCACAGATACGCAGTATTTT. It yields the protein CASNRGSTDTQYF.